These T cell receptor beta chains were read from a single sample in a study of blood T cell repertoires in COVID-19. TCRdb's table, derived via immunoSEQ multiplex PCR, lists solely in-frame clones and lacks some. In the table there are 210,000 or so clones, roughly 80% of which are singletons. What was sequenced was peripheral blood. The receptor set was obtained from a human donor in a cohort sampled during active COVID-19. Both conserved end residues are part of each CDR3. Fields, in order: J gene, clone size, V gene, D gene, CDR3 DNA, CDR3 protein. The D gene is left open where the match is weak. Only part of the rows carry a size: once, few, many, or a class if the clone is expanded.

>TRBJ2-5|-|TRBV10-3|TRBD2
TGTGCCATCAGAGCTAGCGGGAGCGGGTTGGGCGGGACCCAGTACTTC
CAIRASGSGLGGTQYF
>TRBJ2-7|-|TRBV28|-
TGTGCCACCCACATTAGGAGGGGAGCCTCCTACGAGCAGTACTTC
CATHIRRGASYEQYF
>TRBJ2-7|-|TRBV2|TRBD1
TGTGCCAGCACCCTACCTCGACAGGGATTGTCCTACGAGCAGTACTTC
CASTLPRQGLSYEQYF
>TRBJ2-5|-|TRBV5-1|-
TGCGCCAGCAGCTTGGAGGGGGAGACCCAGTACTTC
CASSLEGETQYF
>TRBJ1-5|-|TRBV18|-
TGTGCCAGCTCACCACAGCGGGGCAATCAGCCCCAGCATTTT
CASSPQRGNQPQHF
>TRBJ2-7|-|TRBV5-1|TRBD2
TGCGCCAGCAGCCCGACTAGCGGGATTTCCTACGAGCAGTACTTC
CASSPTSGISYEQYF
>TRBJ1-2|-|TRBV3-1/TRBV3-2|TRBD1
TGTGCCAGCAGCCAAGATGGACAGGGCAGTAGGGGCTACACCTTC
CASSQDGQGSRGYTF
>TRBJ2-5|-|TRBV19|TRBD1
TGTGCCAGTAGTATGCGGACAGGTCAAGAGACCCAGTACTTC
CASSMRTGQETQYF
>TRBJ2-1|few|TRBV27|TRBD1
TGTGCCAGCACTGGGGACAGGGAGGGCTCCTACAATGAGCAGTTCTTC
CASTGDREGSYNEQFF
>TRBJ1-2|-|TRBV2|-
TGTGCCAGCAGTGAAACCCAGGTGCCTGGCTACACCTTC
CASSETQVPGYTF
>TRBJ2-7|-|TRBV29-1|TRBD2
TGCAGCGTTGAGGGACTAGCGGGAGTGAGTCACGAGCAGTACTTC
CSVEGLAGVSHEQYF
>TRBJ1-1|-|TRBV28|-
TGTGCCAGCACCTTACCGGGACAAAGGATGAACACTGAAGCTTTCTTT
CASTLPGQRMNTEAFF
>TRBJ2-3|-|TRBV28|TRBD2
TGTGCCAGCAGTTTGGACGGGAGGCCTCGTGGTACGCAGTATTTT
CASSLDGRPRGTQYF
>TRBJ1-2|-|TRBV6-5|TRBD1
TGTGCCAGCAGCTTGCAGGGGGCGCGGGGCTACACCTTC
CASSLQGARGYTF
>TRBJ2-7|-|TRBV27|TRBD1
TGTGCCAGCAGCCACAATCCCGGACAGGCCTACGAGCAGTACTTC
CASSHNPGQAYEQYF
>TRBJ2-5|once|TRBV4-2|-
TGTGCCAGCAGCCAAGGCGGGGTAGCCTCAGAGACCCAGTACTTC
CASSQGGVASETQYF
>TRBJ2-2|-|TRBV13|-
TGTGCCAGCAGCGACACAGGGTCGAACACCGGGGAGCTGTTTTTT
CASSDTGSNTGELFF
>TRBJ2-7|-|TRBV9|-
TGTGCCAGCAGCCTCTGGGACTGGGACGAGCAGTACTTC
CASSLWDWDEQYF
>TRBJ2-2|-|TRBV28|-
TGTGCCAGCATGGGTCCGGGGTGGGACACCGGGGAGCTGTTTTTT
CASMGPGWDTGELFF
>TRBJ1-4|-|TRBV2|-
TGTGCCAGCAGGGCGGGAGGGGGTGAAAAACTGTTTTTT
CASRAGGGEKLFF
>TRBJ2-7|-|TRBV28|TRBD1
TGTGCCAGCAGTTCTAGACAGGGCTACGAGCAGTACTTC
CASSSRQGYEQYF
>TRBJ1-1|-|TRBV5-4|-
TGTGCCAGCAGTATAAGCGGGACATTGAACACTGAAGCTTTCTTT
CASSISGTLNTEAFF
>TRBJ1-3|-|TRBV5-1|TRBD1
TGCGCCAGCACTATGGACAGGAGCTCTGGAAACACCATATATTTT
CASTMDRSSGNTIYF
>TRBJ2-6|-|TRBV6-5|-
TGTGCCAGCAGGATTCGGGGGACCGGGGCCAACGTCCTGACTTTC
CASRIRGTGANVLTF
>TRBJ2-5|-|TRBV25-1|-
TGTGCCAGCAGTGAAGCCGGGGGAGGGGGAGAGACCCAGTACTTC
CASSEAGGGGETQYF
>TRBJ2-7|-|TRBV18|TRBD1
TGTGCCAGCTCACGTTCCCGGGACAGGGCCTACGAGCAGTACTTC
CASSRSRDRAYEQYF
>TRBJ1-1|-|TRBV19|-
TGTGCCAGTAGTTTTAGGGCGACAGGAGGCGGTAGAGCTTTCTTT
CASSFRATGGGRAFF
>TRBJ2-7|-|TRBV7-2|-
TGTGCCAGCAGCTTAGCGCGATTACAGGGTACCTACGAGCAGTACTTC
CASSLARLQGTYEQYF
>TRBJ1-2|-|TRBV2|-
TGTGCCAGCAGTGAAGAGCGGGGACCATATGGCTACACCTTC
CASSEERGPYGYTF
>TRBJ2-7|-|TRBV6-1|-
TGTGCCAGCAGTGAAAGAGGGAACGAGCAGTACTTC
CASSERGNEQYF
>TRBJ1-1|few|TRBV10-3|TRBD1
TGTGCCATCAAGGACAGGGGGCGCGAAGACACTGAAGCTTTCTTT
CAIKDRGREDTEAFF
>TRBJ1-2|-|TRBV9|-
TGTGCCAGCAGCTTACCCGGACAGTTATATGGCTACACCTTC
CASSLPGQLYGYTF